This is a list of T cell receptor beta chains from one sample in a study of OX40 agonist ivuxolimab in advanced cancers. Clones were sequenced by immunoSEQ multiplex PCR, and TCRdb holds only the in-frame ones, with some missing. The sample comprises about 51,000 clones, about 78% of which are singletons, and around 2% rests with the top ten. Sequencing was performed on CD4+ or CD8+ T cells sorted from blood, taken in a trial of the OX40 agonist ivuxolimab. These receptors were collected from an adult with an advanced solid tumor such as melanoma, head and neck, liver or kidney cancer. Each CDR3 is given with its conserved first and last residue. D genes are given only for firm matches. The size entry is marked missing in some rows and otherwise reads once, few, many or a size class.

D gene,clone size,V gene,J gene,CDR3 DNA,CDR3 protein
NA,NA,TRBV10-3,TRBJ1-2,TGTGCCATCAGTGTGGCGGGATATGGCTACACCTTC,CAISVAGYGYTF
TRBD1,many,TRBV5-1,TRBJ1-4,TGCGCCAGCAGCTTAACCGGGACAGGGGTTGAAAAACTGTTTTTT,CASSLTGTGVEKLFF
TRBD2,NA,TRBV7-6,TRBJ2-1,TGTGCCAGCAGCCCCGGGACTAGCGCCAACAATGAGCAGTTCTTC,CASSPGTSANNEQFF
NA,few,TRBV7-3,TRBJ2-1,TGTGCCAGCAGCTTAATAGCGGTAGCCTTCTCCTACAATGAGCAGTTCTTC,CASSLIAVAFSYNEQFF
NA,NA,TRBV6-6,TRBJ1-1,TGTGCCAGCAGTTACGGCAGAGGGACTGAAGCTTTCTTT,CASSYGRGTEAFF
NA,NA,TRBV5-1,TRBJ1-2,TGCGCCAGCAGCTTGTCGGCAGGCGCACGAACCAATAACTATGGCTACACCTTC,CASSLSAGARTNNYGYTF
NA,NA,TRBV10-2,TRBJ1-2,TGCGCCAGCAGTGAAGGCACCCGGGGCTATGGCTACACCTTC,CASSEGTRGYGYTF
TRBD1,NA,TRBV29-1,TRBJ1-1,TGCAGCGCTGAAGGGGTACAGGGGGCGAACACTGAAGCTTTCTTT,CSAEGVQGANTEAFF
NA,many,TRBV2,TRBJ1-5,TGTGCCAGCAGTCAAAATCAGGGGAACAATCAGCCCCAGCATTTT,CASSQNQGNNQPQHF
NA,NA,TRBV7-2,TRBJ2-7,TGTGCCAGCAGCTTAGCCCCAGCGAAATCCTACGAGCAGTACTTC,CASSLAPAKSYEQYF
NA,once,TRBV6-6,TRBJ1-2,TGTGCCAGCAGTTATAAGTCGGGACACTTAAGCTATGGCTACACCTTC,CASSYKSGHLSYGYTF
TRBD2,once,TRBV9,TRBJ2-3,TGTGCCAGCAGCGTAACGCTAGCGGCAGATACGCAGTATTTT,CASSVTLAADTQYF
TRBD1,NA,TRBV5-1,TRBJ1-6,TGCGCCAGCAGCTGGAGGGACAGGGGGAGTTCACCCCTCCACTTT,CASSWRDRGSSPLHF
TRBD1,NA,TRBV2,TRBJ1-1,TGTGCCAGCAGTGGACAGGGGAACACTGAAGCTTTCTTT,CASSGQGNTEAFF
NA,NA,TRBV28,TRBJ1-3,TGTGCCAGCAGTAATGGTGGCGGACAGGGAAACACCATATATTTT,CASSNGGGQGNTIYF
TRBD1,once,TRBV19,TRBJ1-4,TGTGCCAGTAGTATAGTCGGCAGGGGGATGGAAAAACTGTTTTTT,CASSIVGRGMEKLFF
NA,NA,TRBV5-1,TRBJ2-5,TGCGCCAGCAGCTTGCGCGGGCTAGGGGAAGAGACCCAGTACTTC,CASSLRGLGEETQYF
NA,NA,TRBV30,TRBJ1-5,TGTGCCTGGAGTGCACGCGGGCGTAGCAATCAGCCCCAGCATTTT,CAWSARGRSNQPQHF
NA,NA,TRBV5-4,TRBJ2-5,TGTGCCAGCGTGGATCTGGAGACCCAGTACTTC,CASVDLETQYF
NA,NA,TRBV7-9,TRBJ1-1,TGTGCCAGCAGCTTAGGGCCAGAACACACTGAAGCTTTCTTT,CASSLGPEHTEAFF
TRBD1,NA,TRBV19,TRBJ1-5,TGTGCCAGTATGGTCGACAGGGCTAGCAATCAGCCCCAGCATTTT,CASMVDRASNQPQHF
NA,NA,TRBV6-5,TRBJ2-7,TGTGCCAGCAGTCGAGGCGGCCCTTCCTCCTACGAGCAGTACTTC,CASSRGGPSSYEQYF
NA,few,TRBV6-5,TRBJ2-6,TGTGCCAGCAGTGGGGGTTTCGCTGGGGCCAACGTCCTGACTTTC,CASSGGFAGANVLTF
TRBD1,once,TRBV11-1,TRBJ1-2,TGTGCCAGCAGCTCGGGACAGGCGCTCGAAGTCTACACCTTC,CASSSGQALEVYTF
NA,NA,TRBV6-5,TRBJ1-4,TGTGCCAGCAGTGCCCGACCGGGAACTAATGAAAAACTGTTTTTT,CASSARPGTNEKLFF
TRBD2,NA,TRBV27,TRBJ2-1,TGTGCCAGCAGTTTCGGACTAGCGGGAAGCAATGAGCAGTTCTTC,CASSFGLAGSNEQFF
TRBD2,few,TRBV5-1,TRBJ2-7,TGCGCCAGCAGAGGAACTAGCGGATACTCCTACGAGCAGTACTTC,CASRGTSGYSYEQYF